Listed below are T cell receptor beta chains from one sample, sequenced in a study of CD8 T cells in Susac syndrome. TCRdb reanalysed the immunoSEQ multiplex PCR reads using MiXCR and keeps one entry per CDR3 protein. The sample records around 190,000 distinct CDR3 sequences, about 95% being singletons. Sequenced material: CD4+ T cells from PBMCs. The receptor set was obtained from a human donor in good health. CDR3s include the opening cysteine and the closing phenylalanine or tryptophan. D genes are given only for firm matches. The size entry is marked missing in some rows and otherwise reads once, few, many or a size class.

V gene: TRBV11-2
J gene: TRBJ2-1
D gene: NA
clone size: NA
CDR3 protein: CASSLDRTGEGYEQFF
CDR3 DNA: TGTGCCAGCAGCTTAGATCGGACGGGAGAAGGCTATGAGCAGTTCTTC

V gene: TRBV20-1
J gene: TRBJ2-7
D gene: NA
clone size: NA
CDR3 protein: CSAATRYEQYF
CDR3 DNA: TGCAGTGCTGCAACCCGATACGAGCAGTACTTC

V gene: TRBV9
J gene: TRBJ2-7
D gene: NA
clone size: NA
CDR3 protein: CASSVDSSSYEQYF
CDR3 DNA: TGTGCCAGCAGCGTAGATAGTAGCTCCTACGAGCAGTACTTC

V gene: TRBV3-1
J gene: TRBJ2-1
D gene: TRBD2
clone size: NA
CDR3 protein: CASSPLAGYNEQFF
CDR3 DNA: TGTGCCAGCAGCCCACTAGCGGGATACAATGAGCAGTTCTTC

V gene: TRBV28
J gene: TRBJ2-3
D gene: NA
clone size: NA
CDR3 protein: CASSGTLWGRTDTQYF
CDR3 DNA: TGTGCCAGCAGTGGGACACTTTGGGGACGCACAGATACGCAGTATTTT

V gene: TRBV29-1
J gene: TRBJ1-1
D gene: NA
clone size: once
CDR3 protein: CSGQNTEAFF
CDR3 DNA: TGCAGCGGTCAGAACACTGAAGCTTTCTTT

V gene: TRBV20-1
J gene: TRBJ2-7
D gene: TRBD2
clone size: NA
CDR3 protein: CSARDMGLASSYEQYF
CDR3 DNA: TGCAGTGCTAGAGATATGGGACTAGCGAGCAGTTACGAGCAGTACTTC

V gene: TRBV20-1
J gene: TRBJ1-5
D gene: TRBD1
clone size: once
CDR3 protein: CSATGGTRNQPQHF
CDR3 DNA: TGCAGTGCTACAGGGGGGACACGCAATCAGCCCCAGCATTTT

V gene: TRBV28
J gene: TRBJ1-5
D gene: NA
clone size: NA
CDR3 protein: CASSFRTTTSF
CDR3 DNA: TGTGCCAGCAGTTTTCGTACCACAACTTCTTTT

V gene: TRBV29-1
J gene: TRBJ2-2
D gene: NA
clone size: NA
CDR3 protein: CSAEAGTGELFF
CDR3 DNA: TGCAGCGCTGAAGCCGGGACCGGGGAGCTGTTTTTT

V gene: TRBV5-6
J gene: TRBJ2-2
D gene: NA
clone size: NA
CDR3 protein: CASSFLARTGELFF
CDR3 DNA: TGTGCCAGCAGCTTCCTAGCTCGGACCGGGGAGCTGTTTTTT

V gene: TRBV12-3/TRBV12-4
J gene: TRBJ2-2
D gene: TRBD2
clone size: NA
CDR3 protein: CASSPGTSGRANTGELFF
CDR3 DNA: TGTGCCAGCAGCCCCGGGACTAGCGGGAGAGCGAACACCGGGGAGCTGTTTTTT

V gene: TRBV15
J gene: TRBJ2-5
D gene: TRBD1
clone size: NA
CDR3 protein: CATSRQQGSQETQYF
CDR3 DNA: TGTGCCACCAGCAGACAACAGGGGAGCCAAGAGACCCAGTACTTC

V gene: TRBV6-2/TRBV6-3
J gene: TRBJ2-7
D gene: NA
clone size: NA
CDR3 protein: CASSYSRGPDEQYF
CDR3 DNA: TGTGCCAGCAGTTACTCGAGAGGTCCCGACGAGCAGTACTTC

V gene: TRBV6-5
J gene: TRBJ2-1
D gene: NA
clone size: NA
CDR3 protein: CASSYVVRAEQFF
CDR3 DNA: TGTGCCAGCAGTTACGTGGTTCGGGCTGAGCAGTTCTTC

V gene: TRBV29-1
J gene: TRBJ2-1
D gene: TRBD2
clone size: NA
CDR3 protein: CSVRLASYNEQFF
CDR3 DNA: TGCAGCGTTAGACTAGCGAGTTACAATGAGCAGTTCTTC

V gene: TRBV5-1
J gene: TRBJ1-5
D gene: NA
clone size: NA
CDR3 protein: CASSTRDKRDSNQPQHF
CDR3 DNA: TGCGCCAGCAGCACCCGGGACAAAAGGGATAGCAATCAGCCCCAGCATTTT

V gene: TRBV27
J gene: TRBJ2-1
D gene: NA
clone size: NA
CDR3 protein: CASSLSRVRLNEQFF
CDR3 DNA: TGTGCCAGCAGTTTATCGAGGGTGCGCCTCAATGAGCAGTTCTTC

V gene: TRBV29-1
J gene: TRBJ2-1
D gene: NA
clone size: NA
CDR3 protein: CSVRYRGGRNEQFF
CDR3 DNA: TGCAGCGTCCGTTACAGGGGAGGTCGGAATGAGCAGTTCTTC

V gene: TRBV2
J gene: TRBJ1-1
D gene: NA
clone size: NA
CDR3 protein: CASKIVGNTEAFF
CDR3 DNA: TGTGCCAGCAAGATAGTTGGGAACACTGAAGCTTTCTTT

V gene: TRBV30
J gene: TRBJ1-1
D gene: TRBD1
clone size: NA
CDR3 protein: CAWRRDSAGTEAFF
CDR3 DNA: TGTGCCTGGAGAAGGGACAGCGCGGGCACTGAAGCTTTCTTT

V gene: TRBV18
J gene: TRBJ1-1
D gene: NA
clone size: NA
CDR3 protein: CASSPYDRNTEAFF
CDR3 DNA: TGTGCCAGCTCACCTTATGACAGGAACACTGAAGCTTTCTTT

V gene: TRBV18
J gene: TRBJ2-5
D gene: TRBD2
clone size: NA
CDR3 protein: CASSLLLARYQETQYF
CDR3 DNA: TGTGCCAGCTCACTTTTACTAGCGCGATACCAAGAGACCCAGTACTTC

V gene: TRBV29-1
J gene: TRBJ1-5
D gene: NA
clone size: NA
CDR3 protein: CSVGASNQPQHF
CDR3 DNA: TGCAGCGTTGGCGCCAGCAATCAGCCCCAGCATTTT

V gene: TRBV20-1
J gene: TRBJ2-2
D gene: TRBD2
clone size: NA
CDR3 protein: CSARDLRLASTGELFF
CDR3 DNA: TGCAGTGCTAGAGATTTAAGACTAGCGAGCACCGGGGAGCTGTTTTTT

V gene: TRBV30
J gene: TRBJ2-5
D gene: NA
clone size: NA
CDR3 protein: CAWNWALEGTQYF
CDR3 DNA: TGTGCCTGGAATTGGGCCCTCGAAGGGACCCAGTACTTC

V gene: TRBV2
J gene: TRBJ2-3
D gene: NA
clone size: NA
CDR3 protein: CASSERSTDTQYF
CDR3 DNA: TGTGCCAGCAGTGAACGATCCACAGATACGCAGTATTTT

V gene: TRBV28
J gene: TRBJ2-5
D gene: NA
clone size: NA
CDR3 protein: CASSTVTLQETQYF
CDR3 DNA: TGTGCCAGCAGTACCGTCACACTCCAAGAGACCCAGTACTTC

V gene: TRBV30
J gene: TRBJ2-5
D gene: TRBD2
clone size: NA
CDR3 protein: CAWSVGLAGVDQYF
CDR3 DNA: TGTGCCTGGAGTGTAGGGCTAGCGGGAGTCGACCAGTACTTC

V gene: TRBV30
J gene: TRBJ2-7
D gene: NA
clone size: NA
CDR3 protein: CAWSQNTGQTFF
CDR3 DNA: TGTGCCTGGAGTCAAAACACTGGACAGACCTTCTTC

V gene: TRBV6-2/TRBV6-3
J gene: TRBJ2-7
D gene: NA
clone size: NA
CDR3 protein: CASSSDVSYEQYF
CDR3 DNA: TGTGCCAGCAGTTCCGACGTCTCCTACGAGCAGTACTTC

V gene: TRBV9
J gene: TRBJ1-1
D gene: NA
clone size: NA
CDR3 protein: CASSGGGQGQNTEAFF
CDR3 DNA: TGTGCCAGCAGCGGGGGAGGGCAGGGTCAGAACACTGAAGCTTTCTTT

V gene: TRBV2
J gene: TRBJ2-1
D gene: NA
clone size: NA
CDR3 protein: CASSRERREQFF
CDR3 DNA: TGTGCCAGCAGTCGAGAGAGACGTGAGCAGTTCTTC

V gene: TRBV9
J gene: TRBJ2-1
D gene: NA
clone size: NA
CDR3 protein: CASSGRLAVSYNEQFF
CDR3 DNA: TGTGCCAGCAGCGGGAGACTGGCCGTGTCCTACAATGAGCAGTTCTTC

V gene: TRBV5-4
J gene: TRBJ2-7
D gene: TRBD2
clone size: NA
CDR3 protein: CASSLGLAGDYEQYF
CDR3 DNA: TGTGCCAGCAGCTTGGGACTAGCGGGGGACTACGAGCAGTACTTC

V gene: TRBV19
J gene: TRBJ2-5
D gene: NA
clone size: NA
CDR3 protein: CASSTILGETQYF
CDR3 DNA: TGTGCCAGTAGTACGATCCTAGGAGAGACCCAGTACTTC

V gene: TRBV20-1
J gene: TRBJ2-7
D gene: NA
clone size: NA
CDR3 protein: CSAPSGGDYEQYF
CDR3 DNA: TGCAGTGCCCCGTCGGGCGGGGACTACGAGCAGTACTTC

V gene: TRBV27
J gene: TRBJ2-5
D gene: NA
clone size: once
CDR3 protein: CASSSATSQETQYF
CDR3 DNA: TGTGCCAGCAGTTCCGCCACGTCCCAAGAGACCCAGTACTTC

V gene: TRBV5-8
J gene: TRBJ2-1
D gene: NA
clone size: NA
CDR3 protein: CASSMMWGGDGIF
CDR3 DNA: TGTGCCAGCAGCATGATGTGGGGGGGCGACGGGATCTTC

V gene: TRBV3-1
J gene: TRBJ1-1
D gene: NA
clone size: NA
CDR3 protein: CVSSFGDGLNTEAFF
CDR3 DNA: TGTGTCAGCAGTTTTGGCGACGGTCTGAACACTGAAGCTTTCTTT

V gene: TRBV5-6
J gene: TRBJ2-1
D gene: NA
clone size: NA
CDR3 protein: CASSFFRGDEQFF
CDR3 DNA: TGTGCCAGCAGCTTTTTTCGAGGGGACGAGCAGTTCTTC

V gene: TRBV20-1
J gene: TRBJ1-2
D gene: NA
clone size: NA
CDR3 protein: CSATDYGYTF
CDR3 DNA: TGCAGTGCTACGGACTATGGCTACACCTTC

V gene: TRBV30
J gene: TRBJ2-1
D gene: TRBD2
clone size: NA
CDR3 protein: CAWSVHPAGSDEQFF
CDR3 DNA: TGTGCCTGGAGTGTACACCCAGCGGGAAGCGATGAGCAGTTCTTC